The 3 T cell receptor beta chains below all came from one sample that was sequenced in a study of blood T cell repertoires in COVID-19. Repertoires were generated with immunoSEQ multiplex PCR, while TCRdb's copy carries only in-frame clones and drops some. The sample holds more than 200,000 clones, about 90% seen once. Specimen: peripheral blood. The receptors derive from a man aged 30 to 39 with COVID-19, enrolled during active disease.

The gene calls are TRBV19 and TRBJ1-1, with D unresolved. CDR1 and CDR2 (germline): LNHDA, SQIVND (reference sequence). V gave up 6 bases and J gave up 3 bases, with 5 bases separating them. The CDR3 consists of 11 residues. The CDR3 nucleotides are TGTGCCAGTAGCTACTACACTGAAGCTTTCTTT. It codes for CASSYYTEAFF.

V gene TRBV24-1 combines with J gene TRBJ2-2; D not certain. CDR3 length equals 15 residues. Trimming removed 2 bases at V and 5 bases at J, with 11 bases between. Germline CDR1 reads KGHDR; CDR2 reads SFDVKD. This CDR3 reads CATSDSRGLTGELFF. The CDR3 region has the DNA TGTGCCACCAGTGATTCGAGAGGATTAACCGGGGAGCTGTTTTTT.

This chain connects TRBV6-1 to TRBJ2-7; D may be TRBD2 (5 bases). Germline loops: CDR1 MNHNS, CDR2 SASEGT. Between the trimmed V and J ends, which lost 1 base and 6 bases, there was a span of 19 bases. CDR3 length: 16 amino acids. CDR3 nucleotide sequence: TGTGCCAGCAGTGAAGGGACTTCCCGTAATTGGGCCGAGCAGTACTTC. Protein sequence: CASSEGTSRNWAEQYF.